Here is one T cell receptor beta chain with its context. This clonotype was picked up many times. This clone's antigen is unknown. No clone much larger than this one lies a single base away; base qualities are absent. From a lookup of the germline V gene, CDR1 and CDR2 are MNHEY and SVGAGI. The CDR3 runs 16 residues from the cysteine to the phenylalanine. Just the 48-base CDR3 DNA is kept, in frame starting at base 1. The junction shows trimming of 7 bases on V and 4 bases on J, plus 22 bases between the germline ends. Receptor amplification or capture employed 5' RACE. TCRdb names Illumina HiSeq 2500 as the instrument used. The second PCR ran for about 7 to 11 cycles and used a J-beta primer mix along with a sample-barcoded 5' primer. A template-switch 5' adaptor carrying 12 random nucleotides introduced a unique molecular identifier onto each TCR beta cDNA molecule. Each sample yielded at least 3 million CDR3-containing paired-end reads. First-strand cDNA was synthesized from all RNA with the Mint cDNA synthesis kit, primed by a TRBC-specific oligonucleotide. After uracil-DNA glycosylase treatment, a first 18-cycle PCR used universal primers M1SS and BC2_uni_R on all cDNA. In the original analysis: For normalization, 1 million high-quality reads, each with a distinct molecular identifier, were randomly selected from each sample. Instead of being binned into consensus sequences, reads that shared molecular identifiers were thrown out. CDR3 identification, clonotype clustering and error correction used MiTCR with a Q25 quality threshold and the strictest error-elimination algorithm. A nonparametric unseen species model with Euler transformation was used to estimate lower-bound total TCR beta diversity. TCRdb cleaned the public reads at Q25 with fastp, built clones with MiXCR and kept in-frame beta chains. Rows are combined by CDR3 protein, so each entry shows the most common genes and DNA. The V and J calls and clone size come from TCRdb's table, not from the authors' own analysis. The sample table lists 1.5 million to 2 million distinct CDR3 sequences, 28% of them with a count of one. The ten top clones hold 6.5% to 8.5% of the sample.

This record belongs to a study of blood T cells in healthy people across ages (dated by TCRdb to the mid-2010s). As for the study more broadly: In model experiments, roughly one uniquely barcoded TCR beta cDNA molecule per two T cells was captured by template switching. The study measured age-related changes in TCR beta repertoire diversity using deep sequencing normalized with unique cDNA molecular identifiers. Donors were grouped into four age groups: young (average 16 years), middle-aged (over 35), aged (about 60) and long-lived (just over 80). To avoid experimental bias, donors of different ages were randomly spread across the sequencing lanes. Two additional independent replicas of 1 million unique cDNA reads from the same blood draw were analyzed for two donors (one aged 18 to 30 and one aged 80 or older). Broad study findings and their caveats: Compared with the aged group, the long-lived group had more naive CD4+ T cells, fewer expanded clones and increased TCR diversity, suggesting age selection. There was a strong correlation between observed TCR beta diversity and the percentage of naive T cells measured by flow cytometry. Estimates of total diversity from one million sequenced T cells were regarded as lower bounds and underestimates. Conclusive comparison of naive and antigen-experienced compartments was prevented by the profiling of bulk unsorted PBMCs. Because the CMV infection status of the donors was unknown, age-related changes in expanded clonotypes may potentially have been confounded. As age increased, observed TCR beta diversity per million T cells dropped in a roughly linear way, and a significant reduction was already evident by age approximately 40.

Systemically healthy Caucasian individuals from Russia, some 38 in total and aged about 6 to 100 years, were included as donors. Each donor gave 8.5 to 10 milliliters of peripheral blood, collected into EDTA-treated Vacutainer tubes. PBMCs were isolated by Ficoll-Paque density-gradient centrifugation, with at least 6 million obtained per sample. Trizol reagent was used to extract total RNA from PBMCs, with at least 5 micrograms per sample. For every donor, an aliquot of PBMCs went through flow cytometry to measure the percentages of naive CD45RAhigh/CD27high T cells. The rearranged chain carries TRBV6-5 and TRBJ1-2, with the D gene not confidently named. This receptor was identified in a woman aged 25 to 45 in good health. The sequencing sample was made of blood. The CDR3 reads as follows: CASTSRWRGTSYGYTF. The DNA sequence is TGTGCCAGCACCTCGAGGTGGCGGGGAACGAGCTATGGCTACACCTTC.